These 26 T cell receptor beta chains came from one sample sequenced in a study of shared clonotypes between healthy human individuals. Method: immunoSEQ multiplex PCR; TCRdb's copy keeps in-frame clones and lacks some. The table has approximately 1,500,000 clones, approximately 98% seen once; the top ten hold about 0.45%. Sequences were obtained from naive CD4+ T cells sorted from blood. As to subset: CD45RA+ positively selected. These receptors all stem from a man aged 25-45 years in good health.

Of note for this clone: Other DNA sequences in the same sample also yield this CDR3. The chain carries TRBV9 and TRBJ2-3, with 9 bases lining up with TRBD2. Unmatched junction bases numbered 5, after V lost 3 bases and J lost 0 bases. The CDR3 has 16 amino acids. The germline gives CDR1 SGDLS, CDR2 YYNGEE. CDR3 sequence: CASSARLAASTDTQYF. CDR3 DNA: TGTGCCAGCAGCGCGAGACTAGCGGCCAGCACAGATACGCAGTATTTT.

J is TRBJ2-7 and V is TRBV15; the D gene is possibly TRBD2 (5 bases). The CDR3 contains 16 residues. V lost 1 base and J 1 base, leaving 14 bases between the germline ends. Germline V gene data show CDR1 as LNHNV and CDR2 as YYDKDF (reference sequence). CDR3 residues: CATSRGGQPLSYEQYF. The CDR3, as DNA: TGTGCCACCAGCAGAGGCGGGCAGCCGCTGTCCTACGAGCAGTACTTC.

J is TRBJ2-1 and V is TRBV28; 8 positions agree with TRBD2. V gave up 4 bases and J gave up 8 bases; unmatched junction bases: 16. The V gene's germline CDR1 is MDHEN and CDR2 SYDVKM. The CDR3 consists of 17 residues. The CDR3: CASSWTYTGTSRDEQFF. CDR3 bases: TGTGCCAGCAGTTGGACTTACACCGGGACTAGTCGGGATGAGCAGTTCTTC.

The CDR3 region has the DNA TGTGCCAGCAGCTCCGCGGGCCAGAGGCGGGCCTACGAGCAGTACTTC. It codes for CASSSAGQRRAYEQYF. The chain employs TRBV5-6 and TRBJ2-7; perhaps TRBD2 as D (5 bases). Trimming removed 3 bases at V and 2 bases at J, with 18 bases between. The V gene's germline CDR1 is SGHDT and CDR2 YYEEEE. The CDR3 is made up of 16 amino acids.

The chain couples TRBV7-2 to TRBJ2-7; D uncertain. The CDR3 has 15 residues. Between the trimmed V and J ends, which lost 2 bases and 7 bases, there was a span of 18 bases. Germline lookup yields CDR1 SGHTA and CDR2 FQGNSA. Here the CDR3 DNA reads TGTGCCAGCAGCTTAAGGGCGGATGGCCGTGGGGAGCAGTACTTC. It is translated as CASSLRADGRGEQYF. Filled out from reference TRBV7-2 and TRBJ2-7, the complete variable domain reads GAGVSQSPSNKVTEKGKDVELRCDPISGHTALYWYRQSLGQGLEFLIYFQGNSAPDKSGLPSDRFSAERTGGSVSTLTIQRTQQEDSAVYLCASSLRADGRGEQYFGPGTRLTVT.

The DNA for the CDR3 is TGTGCCAGCAGCTCACGGACCCAATTTCTGGCCGAGCAGTACTTC. It encodes CASSSRTQFLAEQYF. The V gene is TRBV5-4, the J gene TRBJ2-7; unclear D gene. This CDR3 has 15 residues. The ends were cut back, 3 bases at V and 6 bases at J, with 19 bases in the middle. Germline V CDR1 and CDR2: SGHNT, YYREEE (reference sequence).

The gene calls are TRBV5-1 and TRBJ1-4; D remains unclear. This CDR3 has 14 residues. Trimming cost V 5 bases and J 5 bases, with 13 bases left between them. Germline V CDR1 and CDR2: SGHRS, YFSETQ. Here the CDR3 reads CASSPRKFNEKLFF. The CDR3 DNA reads as TGCGCCAGCAGTCCACGGAAATTCAATGAAAAACTGTTTTTT.

The chain carries TRBV29-1 and TRBJ2-2, with a weak D call TRBD2 (6 bases). Germline CDR1 reads SQVTM; CDR2 reads ANQGSEA. This CDR3 spans 15 amino acids. Between the trimmed V and J ends, which lost 3 bases and 5 bases, there was a span of 16 bases. The DNA of the CDR3 is TGCAGCGTTGACGCGGGAAGCCCCCGGACCGGGGAGCTGTTTTTT. Its translation is CSVDAGSPRTGELFF.

This clone is a singleton in its sample. V is TRBV10-3 and J is TRBJ1-1, with D unresolved. The CDR3 is 12 residues long. Per the germline V gene, CDR1 is ENHRY and CDR2 is SYGVKD. The V end was cut by 4 bases, the J end by 7 bases, with 10 bases between. CDR3 in DNA: TGTGCCATCAGTGGCCAAGACTATGAAGCTTTCTTT. This encodes CAISGQDYEAFF.

A word on this clone: Different DNA sequences within this sample yield the same CDR3. This chain uses TRBV11-3 with TRBJ2-5, with D tentatively TRBD1 or TRBD2 (5 bases each). Germline CDR1 and CDR2: SGHNT and YENEEA. The CDR3 covers 11 residues. Trimming removed 5 bases at V and 4 bases at J, with 5 bases between. Written as DNA, the CDR3 is TGTGCCAGCAGCGGGGGAGAGACCCAGTACTTC. Translation: CASSGGETQYF.

This clone came up once. The chain carries TRBV10-3 and TRBJ2-3, with 7 bases lining up with TRBD1. The CDR3 consists of 15 residues. CDR1 is ENHRY and CDR2 is SYGVKD in the germline V gene. After removal of 6 bases from V and 0 bases from J, the junction contained 6 bases not matched to a gene. Written as DNA, the CDR3 is TGTGCCATCAGCGCACCGACAGGGAGCACAGATACGCAGTATTTT. Protein: CAISAPTGSTDTQYF.

This chain uses TRBV4-1 with TRBJ1-5, with a possible D match to TRBD1 (5 bases). This CDR3 has 16 residues. V dropped 0 bases and J dropped 0 bases, with 9 bases sitting between them. In germline, CDR1 is MGHRA, CDR2 YSYEKL. DNA for the CDR3: TGCGCCAGCAGCCAAGATTGGGGGAATAGCAATCAGCCCCAGCATTTT. Amino acids: CASSQDWGNSNQPQHF.

The chain uses TRBV7-2 and TRBJ2-6, with D possibly matching TRBD2 (5 bases). The CDR3 has 18 residues. Germline V gene data show CDR1 as SGHTA and CDR2 as FQGNSA. V lost 3 bases and J lost 0, with 15 bases in between. CDR3 protein: CASSFFGLSRSGANVLTF. The CDR3 bases are TGTGCCAGCAGCTTTTTTGGACTTAGTCGCTCTGGGGCCAACGTCCTGACTTTC.

The rearrangement links TRBV4-1 to TRBJ2-1, with unresolved D. There are 13 residues in the CDR3. V shed 4 bases and J shed 5 bases, with 9 bases lying between them. Germline V lookup: CDR1 MGHRA, CDR2 YSYEKL. In DNA form, the CDR3 reads TGCGCCAGCAGCCGTCAAGGACACAATGAGCAGTTCTTC. Amino acids: CASSRQGHNEQFF.

The genes are TRBV7-9 and TRBJ2-1; D not certain. Deletions cut 3 bases from V and 7 bases from J, with 7 bases between. This CDR3 comprises 12 residues. CDR1 is SEHNR and CDR2 is FQNEAQ in the germline V gene (reference sequence). As DNA, the CDR3 is TGTGCCAGCAGCTTTTACCCGAATGAGCAGTTCTTC. Its translation: CASSFYPNEQFF.

V is TRBV7-9 and J is TRBJ2-7, with D possibly TRBD1 on 6 matching bases. Germline V gene lookup returns CDR1 SEHNR and CDR2 FQNEAQ (reference sequence). With 1 base removed from V and 2 bases from J, the gap between germline ends came to 12 bases. The CDR3 runs 15 residues. CDR3 nucleotides: TGTGCCAGCAGCTTAGGAGGGGGAGCAACCTACGAGCAGTACTTC. Translating it yields CASSLGGGATYEQYF.

This sequence joins TRBV6-6 and TRBJ1-3; a weak D match, TRBD1 (5 bases). The CDR3 extends over 16 amino acids. V dropped 2 bases and J dropped 0 bases, with 11 bases sitting between them. Germline CDR1 MNHNY, CDR2 SVGAGI (reference sequence). The chain's CDR3 is CASSYDVQGSGNTIYF. The DNA of the CDR3 is TGTGCCAGCAGTTACGATGTTCAGGGCTCTGGAAACACCATATATTTT.

V gene TRBV5-4 combines with J gene TRBJ1-1; unclear D gene. The CDR3 covers 14 residues. CDR1 and CDR2 (germline): SGHNT, YYREEE (reference sequence). V lost 3 bases to trimming and J lost 1 base, with 10 bases between them. CDR3 bases: TGTGCCAGCAGCTGGACTTATCCGAACACTGAAGCTTTCTTT. Translated: CASSWTYPNTEAFF. The full variable domain, completed using reference TRBV5-4 and TRBJ1-1, is ETGVTQSPTHLIKTRGQQVTLRCSSQSGHNTVSWYQQALGQGPQFIFQYYREEENGRGNFPPRFSGLQFPNYSSELNVNALELDDSALYLCASSWTYPNTEAFFGQGTRLTVV.

The chain recombines TRBV5-1 with TRBJ2-5; tentative D call: TRBD1 (5 bases). Germline V lookup: CDR1 SGHRS, CDR2 YFSETQ. There are 15 residues in the CDR3. Trimming cost V 4 bases and J 1 base, with 14 bases left between them. DNA of the CDR3: TGCGCCAGCAGCATTCGCCCGCAGGGCCAAGAGACCCAGTACTTC. Its translation is CASSIRPQGQETQYF.

J is TRBJ2-2 and V is TRBV9, with D uncertain. The germline V gene encodes CDR1 SGDLS and CDR2 YYNGEE. V gave up 4 bases and J gave up 2 bases, with 9 bases separating them. The CDR3 sequence is 14 residues long. CDR3 in amino acids: CASSRRENTGELFF. CDR3 coding DNA: TGTGCCAGCAGCCGGAGAGAAAACACCGGGGAGCTGTTTTTT.

The table lists this clone with a count of one. The chain links TRBV14 to TRBJ1-4; D unclear. The CDR3 has 11 residues. The V gene lost 4 bases and the J gene lost 12 bases, with 9 bases spanning the gap. Germline loops: CDR1 SGHDN, CDR2 FVKESK. CDR3 nucleotide sequence: TGTGCCAGCAGCCGACGTAGGCAACTGTTTTTT. Translating it yields CASSRRRQLFF.

The V and J genes are TRBV15 and TRBJ1-5; D remains unclear. V dropped 1 base and J dropped 5 bases, with 9 bases sitting between them. Germline-derived CDR1 and CDR2 are LNHNV and YYDKDF (reference sequence). The CDR3 spans 14 residues. For the CDR3, the DNA is TGTGCCACCAGCAGAGGTGGGAGGGATCAGCCCCAGCATTTT. Encoded protein: CATSRGGRDQPQHF. The full variable domain, its missing parts supplied by reference TRBV15 and TRBJ1-5, is DAMVIQNPRYQVTQFGKPVTLSCSQTLNHNVMYWYQQKSSQAPKLLFHYYDKDFNNEADTPDNFQSRRPNTSFCFLDIRSPGLGDTAMYLCATSRGGRDQPQHFGDGTRLSIL.

The V call is TRBV5-4, the J call TRBJ2-2; D is possibly TRBD2 (5 bases). Germline V gene sequence: CDR1 SGHNT, CDR2 YYREEE (reference sequence). V lost 2 bases and J 4 bases, leaving 12 bases between the germline ends. The CDR3 length is 15 residues. As DNA, the CDR3 is TGTGCCAGCAGCTTAGCGGTCCCGCGCACCGGGGAGCTGTTTTTT. Residues: CASSLAVPRTGELFF.

The J gene is TRBJ1-2, the V gene TRBV5-1; TRBD1 matches at 9 bases. The ends lost 0 bases at V and 6 bases at J; junction bases unmatched: 3. The CDR3 has 14 amino acids. Germline CDR1 SGHRS, CDR2 YFSETQ. The CDR3 nucleotides read TGCGCCAGCAGCTTGGGGACAGGGGCCGATGGCTACACCTTC. Translating gives CASSLGTGADGYTF.

The chain carries TRBV11-2 and TRBJ2-5; no reliable D call. This CDR3 is built from 16 residues. Per germline, CDR1 SGHAT and CDR2 FQNNGV. The V end lost 4 bases, the J end lost 7 bases, and 22 bases lay between the germline ends. The CDR3 loop is CASSSLPTRLGSTQYF. The CDR3, as DNA: TGTGCCAGCAGCTCCCTCCCCACACGCCTCGGTTCGACCCAGTACTTC. The full variable domain, with the rest looked up from reference TRBV11-2 and TRBJ2-5, is EAGVAQSPRYKIIEKRQSVAFWCNPISGHATLYWYQQILGQGPKLLIQFQNNGVVDDSQLPKDRFSAERLKGVDSTLKIQPAKLEDSAVYLCASSSLPTRLGSTQYFGPGTRLLVL.

CDR3 nucleotides: TGTGCCAGCTCAAGGGACAGACAGTTATCCTACGAGCAGTACTTC. Encoded protein: CASSRDRQLSYEQYF. J is TRBJ2-7 and V is TRBV18; 7 bases match TRBD1. Looked up from germline, CDR1 is KGHSH and CDR2 is LQKENI. V trimming: 5 bases; J trimming: 1 base; junction bases outside the gene matches: 8. This CDR3 has 15 residues.